The 22 T cell receptor beta chains below all came from one sample that was sequenced in a study of T cells in localized non-small cell lung cancer. Sequencing used immunoSEQ multiplex PCR; TCRdb keeps in-frame clones, though not all of them. Of about 82,000 clones in the sample, about 78% were seen once. This sample comprised PBMCs, obtained before any cancer treatment. The origin of the receptors is a man aged 35 to 69 with stage II squamous cell lung carcinoma.

In its sample, this clone was seen once. The rearrangement links TRBV4-1 to TRBJ2-7, with 8 bases identical to TRBD2. Looked up from germline, CDR1 is MGHRA and CDR2 is YSYEKL. The V and J ends lost 1 base and 6 bases, in that order; junction bases with no gene match: 5. The CDR3 loop spans 14 amino acids. The CDR3 here is CASSQVGTSREQYF. The CDR3 DNA reads as TGCGCCAGCAGCCAAGTCGGGACTAGTCGCGAGCAGTACTTC.

The rearrangement links TRBV30 to TRBJ1-3; tentative D call: TRBD1 (5 bases). Germline CDR1 and CDR2: GTSNPN and SVGIG (reference sequence). The CDR3 covers 13 residues. V lost 3 bases, J lost 3 bases, and 9 bases lay in between. CDR3 nucleotide sequence: TGTGCCTGGAGCGACAGAAATGGAAACACCATATATTTT. Its protein is CAWSDRNGNTIYF.

This clone has a single count. The rearrangement joins TRBV11-2 to TRBJ2-7; 9 bases match TRBD1. This CDR3 comprises 13 residues. Germline V gene sequence: CDR1 SGHAT, CDR2 FQNNGV. The V segment lost 9 bases and the J segment 3 bases; nucleotides outside the gene matches: 6. This CDR3 is CARSGTGYYEQYF. The CDR3, as DNA: TGTGCCAGGTCCGGGACAGGGTACTACGAGCAGTACTTC.

The genes are TRBV5-1 and TRBJ1-6; the D is unclear. The CDR3 is made up of 15 amino acids. With 0 bases removed from V and 9 bases from J, the gap between germline ends came to 13 bases. Per germline, CDR1 SGHRS and CDR2 YFSETQ. The CDR3 region is CASSLEGPHGSPLHF. In nucleotides, the CDR3 is TGCGCCAGCAGCTTGGAGGGCCCCCACGGTTCACCCCTCCACTTT.

The rearrangement links TRBV19 to TRBJ2-1; maybe TRBD1 (6 bases). V was cut by 5 bases and J by 6 bases, with 20 bases left in between. The CDR3 has 16 residues. Germline loops: CDR1 LNHDA, CDR2 SQIVND (reference sequence). The CDR3 here is CASSRPGTWSSNEQFF. The CDR3, as DNA: TGTGCCAGTAGTCGCCCCGGGACATGGTCGAGCAATGAGCAGTTCTTC.

The chain employs TRBV5-1 and TRBJ1-1, with D possibly being TRBD1 (5 bases). Germline V gene sequence: CDR1 SGHRS, CDR2 YFSETQ. V lost 5 bases, J lost 6 bases, and 11 bases lay in between. The CDR3 sequence is 12 residues long. The CDR3 bases are TGCGCCAGCAGGGGGCAGTTCGCTGAAGCTTTCTTT. Its protein is CASRGQFAEAFF.

The rearrangement links TRBV7-9 to TRBJ2-7; D may be TRBD1 (5 bases). Germline CDR1 is SEHNR and CDR2 is FQNEAQ (reference sequence). V lost 5 bases and J lost 2, with 16 bases in between. The CDR3 has 15 amino acids. This chain's CDR3 is CASSPSKAGTYEQYF. CDR3 bases: TGTGCCAGCAGCCCCTCTAAGGCAGGGACCTACGAGCAGTACTTC. Full variable domain (remainder filled in from reference TRBV7-9 and TRBJ2-7): DTGVSQNPRHKITKRGQNVTFRCDPISEHNRLYWYRQTLGQGPEFLTYFQNEAQLEKSRLLSDRFSAERPKGSFSTLEIQRTEQGDSAMYLCASSPSKAGTYEQYFGPGTRLTVT.

The rearrangement links TRBV7-9 to TRBJ1-2; tentative D call: TRBD1 (6 bases). Trimming left V 7 bases short and J 7 bases short, with 19 bases between. This CDR3 is 14 amino acids long. The germline CDR1 and CDR2 sequences are SEHNR and FQNEAQ (reference sequence). In DNA, the CDR3 is TGTGCCAGCACCTCAGGGGATGGGCTGGGTGGCTACACCTTC. Residues: CASTSGDGLGGYTF.

This chain joins TRBV15 and TRBJ2-5; D is possibly TRBD2 (6 bases). The CDR3 totals 13 residues. Per the germline V gene, CDR1 is LNHNV and CDR2 is YYDKDF (reference sequence). Trimming removed 5 bases from V and 2 bases from J, with 9 bases in between. CDR3 sequence reads: CATSLGGQETQYF. For the CDR3, the DNA is TGTGCCACCAGCCTGGGGGGTCAAGAGACCCAGTACTTC.

The V and J genes are TRBV5-1 and TRBJ2-3, with 8 bases that match TRBD1. CDR3 length: 16 residues. V trimming: 0 bases; J trimming: 0 bases; junction bases outside the gene matches: 3. Germline V gene data show CDR1 as SGHRS and CDR2 as YFSETQ. The CDR3 sequence is CASSLGTGTSTDTQYF. As DNA, the CDR3 is TGCGCCAGCAGCTTGGGGACAGGGACTAGCACAGATACGCAGTATTTT.

In this sample, this clone is medium-sized (0.01 to 0.1%). The V call is TRBV6-5, the J call TRBJ1-2; maybe TRBD1 (5 bases). CDR3 length: 14 residues. CDR1 and CDR2 (germline): MNHEY, SVGAGI. The V end was cut by 4 bases, the J end by 1 base, with 10 bases between. CDR3 nucleotide sequence: TGTGCCAGCAGTTCCAGGGTCATTAACTATGGCTACACCTTC. Protein sequence: CASSSRVINYGYTF.

J is TRBJ2-1 and V is TRBV15; TRBD1 is a possible D gene (6 bases). From germline, CDR1 is LNHNV and CDR2 YYDKDF (reference sequence). The CDR3 has 13 residues. Trimming cost V 5 bases and J 2 bases, with 7 bases left between them. DNA of the CDR3: TGTGCCACCAGCGACAGGCCCTACAATGAGCAGTTCTTC. Translated: CATSDRPYNEQFF.

This chain connects TRBV20-1 to TRBJ2-7; D tentatively reads TRBD1 or TRBD2 (5 bases each). Germline assignment: CDR1 DFQATT and CDR2 SNEGSKA (reference sequence). V was clipped by 5 bases and J by 3 bases, with 8 bases between them. The CDR3 covers 11 residues. The CDR3 DNA follows: TGCAGTGCTGGGGACGGCTACGAGCAGTACTTC. It encodes CSAGDGYEQYF.

This clone was recorded once. This chain uses TRBV7-3 with TRBJ2-3; unclear D gene. CDR3 length equals 14 residues. Trimming took off 0 bases at V and 4 bases at J, with 8 bases between the two ends. Germline CDR1 reads SGHTA; CDR2 reads FQGTGA. The CDR3 nucleotides are TGTGCCAGCAGCTTAACGTACAAGGCAGATACGCAGTATTTT. The encoded protein is CASSLTYKADTQYF.

In this sample, this clone turned up a few times. The same CDR3 also results from other DNA sequences found in this sample. The rearrangement links TRBV28 to TRBJ1-1; D is uncertain. Trimming took off 2 bases at V and 1 base at J, with 8 bases between the two ends. Per germline, CDR1 MDHEN and CDR2 SYDVKM. The CDR3 is 14 amino acids. CDR3 region: CASSLNLPNTEAFF. DNA of the CDR3: TGTGCCAGCAGTTTAAACCTACCGAACACTGAAGCTTTCTTT. Full variable domain (remainder filled in from reference TRBV28 and TRBJ1-1): DVKVTQSSRYLVKRTGEKVFLECVQDMDHENMFWYRQDPGLGLRLIYFSYDVKMKEKGDIPEGYSVSREKKERFSLILESASTNQTSMYLCASSLNLPNTEAFFGQGTRLTVV.

This chain links TRBV27 with TRBJ1-5; 7 nucleotides line up with TRBD1. Germline CDR1 MNHEY, CDR2 SMNVEV (reference sequence). The CDR3 contains 18 residues. Germline trimming cut 4 bases from V and 4 bases from J; bases unmatched to any gene: 16. CDR3 loop: CASSSAWLGGGQNQPQHF. The CDR3 DNA follows: TGTGCCAGCAGTTCTGCGTGGTTAGGAGGGGGCCAGAATCAGCCCCAGCATTTT.

The genes are TRBV7-6 and TRBJ2-3, with D perhaps matching TRBD2 (5 bases). The CDR3 runs 13 residues. From germline, CDR1 is SGHVS and CDR2 FNYEAQ. V shed 6 bases and J shed 5 bases, with 12 bases lying between them. The CDR3 region has the DNA TGTGCCAGCAGAGCGATAGGAGGAGATACGCAGTATTTT. Translating it yields CASRAIGGDTQYF.

The CDR3 nucleotides are TGTGCCAGCAGGGATGGACAGAACTACGAGCAGTACTTC. This codes for CASRDGQNYEQYF. The chain has TRBV28 and TRBJ2-7; perhaps TRBD1 as D (6 bases). V lost 6 bases, J lost 3 bases, and 12 bases lay in between. From germline, CDR1 is MDHEN and CDR2 SYDVKM. This CDR3 region has 13 residues.

This clone has only a few counts. The chain couples TRBV4-2 to TRBJ1-1, with D possibly TRBD1 on 5 matching bases. This CDR3 spans 12 amino acids. The V end was cut by 5 bases, the J end by 6 bases, with 10 bases between. Germline CDR1 is LGHNA and CDR2 is YNFKEQ. The CDR3 loop reads CASSRDSPEAFF. DNA for the CDR3: TGTGCCAGCAGCAGAGACAGTCCTGAAGCTTTCTTT.

This clone has a handful of counts. This chain uses TRBV9 with TRBJ1-1; D uncertain. Germline-derived CDR1 and CDR2 are SGDLS and YYNGEE. The V gene lost 4 bases and the J gene lost 0 bases, with 7 bases spanning the gap. The CDR3 length is 13 residues. CDR3 loop: CASSSRVNTEAFF. In DNA, the CDR3 is TGTGCCAGCAGCTCACGCGTGAACACTGAAGCTTTCTTT.

The rearrangement uses TRBV7-2 and TRBJ2-7, with TRBD2 as a possible D gene (6 bases). V dropped 1 base and J dropped 2 bases, with 9 bases sitting between them. This CDR3 has 14 amino acids. Germline assignment: CDR1 SGHTA and CDR2 FQGNSA. This CDR3 is CASSLGGGAYEQYF. In DNA form, the CDR3 reads TGTGCCAGCAGCTTAGGTGGAGGGGCCTACGAGCAGTACTTC.

This clone was recorded only once. The chain links TRBV6-6 to TRBJ2-5, with D unclear. The J call may be faulty, since TRBJ2-7 better matches the DNA end. Germline-derived CDR1 and CDR2 are MNHNY and SVGAGI (reference sequence). The CDR3 consists of 16 residues. In DNA, the CDR3 is TGTGCCAGCAGTGGCCTAGGCAGCCGGTCGACCTACGAGCAGTACTTC. It translates to CASSGLGSRSTYEQYF.